This T cell receptor (beta chain) was observed in a study of cytomegalovirus exposure and HLA in healthy donors. Only in-frame clones appear in the TCRdb table, and some are missing; sequencing was by immunoSEQ multiplex PCR. Seen here are some 60,000 clones, roughly 96% observed once, and the top ten hold 0.7% to 0.95%. V was trimmed by 1 base and J by 5 bases, leaving 12 bases between them. The CDR3 is 14 residues long. Germline loops: CDR1 MNHNS, CDR2 SASEGT. The TCR comes from a man younger than 30 in good health and CMV-seronegative. V and J are TRBV6-1 and TRBJ2-7; no firm D call. Material: PBMCs. The CDR3 region has the DNA TGTGCCAGCAGTGAAGTAGCCGTCTTGGACGAGCAGTACTTC. Its protein product is CASSEVAVLDEQYF.